This entry lists 19 T cell receptor beta chains sequenced from one sample in a study of T-cell memory formation after mild COVID-19. MiXCR was run by TCRdb on the 5' RACE reads, yielding one entry per CDR3 protein. The sample yields 430,000 or so distinct CDR3 sequences, roughly 23% seen once. The sample taken for sequencing was PBMCs or a T cell subset sorted from them (not recorded which). All receptors come from an adult woman who had mild COVID-19 (a few samples of this study predate the infection). Cell type and time point are not known.

The chain is built from TRBV19 and TRBJ2-2; possibly TRBD2 for D (5 bases). From germline, CDR1 is LNHDA and CDR2 SQIVND (reference sequence). Trimming pared 4 bases from V and 6 bases from J, leaving 9 bases between. The CDR3 runs 13 residues. The CDR3 loop is CASSTGSAGELFF. CDR3 nucleotides: TGTGCCAGTAGTACGGGGAGCGCCGGGGAGCTGTTTTTT.

A remark on this clonotype: Germline and junction disagree at one end, which may indicate a read error. The genes are TRBV7-2 and TRBJ2-7; unclear D gene. CDR3 length: 11 residues. Per the germline V gene, CDR1 is SGHTA and CDR2 is FQGNSA. The CDR3 is CASTHAYEQHF. The CDR3 bases are TGTGCCAGCACCCATGCGTACGAGCAGCACTTC.

This clonotype was seen more than once but under ten times. V and J are TRBV14 and TRBJ2-7; 10 bases fit TRBD2. The CDR3 consists of 16 residues. Per the germline V gene, CDR1 is SGHDN and CDR2 is FVKESK. Trimming at V came to 6 bases and at J to 2 bases, leaving 10 bases not matched to a gene. The CDR3 nucleotides read TGTGCCAGCAGTCCCCTTAGGACTAGCGGAACCTACGAGCAGTACTTC. Its translation is CASSPLRTSGTYEQYF.

This clonotype showed up just a few times. The chain carries TRBV20-1 and TRBJ2-7, with unresolved D. V was clipped by 6 bases and J by 3 bases, with 18 bases between them. This CDR3 spans 14 amino acids. Germline CDR1 DFQATT, CDR2 SNEGSKA (reference sequence). In DNA form, the CDR3 reads TGCAGTGCGGGGTCCCCAAGCTCCCTCTACGAGCAGTACTTC. Amino acid sequence: CSAGSPSSLYEQYF.

V usage is TRBV5-1 and J usage is TRBJ2-3, with TRBD2 identical over 10 bases. Germline CDR1 SGHRS, CDR2 YFSETQ. Unmatched junction bases numbered 9, after V lost 0 bases and J lost 5 bases. The CDR3 covers 17 residues. CDR3 in amino acids: CASSLVSSGSLEDTQYF. CDR3 nucleotides: TGCGCCAGCAGCTTGGTGTCTAGCGGGAGCCTCGAAGATACGCAGTATTTT.

This clonotype was picked up a small number of times. The chain recombines TRBV2 with TRBJ2-1, with 10 bases identical to TRBD2. The trim removed 7 bases at V and 4 bases at J, leaving 1 base unmatched. CDR1 and CDR2 from the germline V gene are SNHLY and FYNNEI. The CDR3 has 13 amino acids. The CDR3 bases are TGTGCCAGCAAACTAGCGGGGTACAATGAGCAGTTCTTC. Protein product: CASKLAGYNEQFF.

This chain links TRBV5-6 with TRBJ1-1; D is undetermined. This CDR3 contains 12 residues. Germline V gene data show CDR1 as SGHDT and CDR2 as YYEEEE. The ends were cut back, 0 bases at V and 5 bases at J, with 5 bases in the middle. DNA of the CDR3: TGTGCCAGCAGCTTGGGGACGACTGAAGCTTTCTTT. This codes for CASSLGTTEAFF.

This chain links TRBV29-1 with TRBJ2-1, with 8 bases identical to TRBD2. Germline V gives CDR1 SQVTM, CDR2 ANQGSEA. The trim removed 3 bases at V and 8 bases at J, leaving 6 bases unmatched. This CDR3 region has 13 residues. The CDR3: CSVERPGGDEQFF. For the CDR3, the DNA is TGCAGCGTTGAGCGGCCCGGGGGGGATGAGCAGTTCTTC.

A few counts support this clonotype. This chain links TRBV6-6 with TRBJ2-2; D remains ambiguous. Deletions cut 2 bases from V and 7 bases from J, with 17 bases between. This CDR3 contains 16 residues. Germline V gene sequence: CDR1 MNHNY, CDR2 SVGAGI (reference sequence). CDR3 residues: CASSYGVPFSFGELFF. DNA for the CDR3: TGTGCCAGCAGTTACGGAGTGCCATTTTCTTTCGGGGAGCTGTTTTTT.

This chain uses TRBV10-2 with TRBJ1-5, with D maybe TRBD1 (6 bases). V was clipped by 5 bases and J by 3 bases, with 11 bases between them. This CDR3 contains 14 residues. CDR1 is WSHSY, CDR2 SAAADI, per germline. CDR3 region: CASSKQGINQPQHF. In DNA form, the CDR3 reads TGCGCCAGCAGTAAACAGGGTATCAATCAGCCCCAGCATTTT.

The chain joins TRBV15 to TRBJ2-7; 7 positions agree with TRBD1. Germline lookup yields CDR1 LNHNV and CDR2 YYDKDF (reference sequence). Losses at the gene ends were 2 bases for V and 4 bases for J; bases not matched to a gene: 5. The CDR3 loop spans 14 amino acids. This CDR3 reads CATSRTTGRYEQYF. CDR3 DNA: TGTGCCACCAGCAGAACGACAGGGAGATACGAGCAGTACTTC.

This clonotype occurred a few times. This sequence joins TRBV7-2 and TRBJ1-2; TRBD1 might be the D (5 bases). The germline CDR1 and CDR2 sequences are SGHTA and FQGNSA. Trimming took off 2 bases at V and 6 bases at J, with 13 bases between the two ends. The CDR3 runs 14 residues. CDR3 protein: CASSLRGDRHGYTF. The CDR3 DNA follows: TGTGCCAGCAGCTTAAGGGGAGACAGACATGGCTACACCTTC.

This sequence joins TRBV11-2 and TRBJ2-3, with TRBD2 as a possible D gene (5 bases). CDR1 and CDR2 from the germline V gene are SGHAT and FQNNGV. The CDR3 has 15 residues. The V and J ends lost 5 bases and 4 bases respectively, with 16 bases between them. The chain's CDR3 is CASSQPVTSSDTQYF. The CDR3 nucleotides read TGTGCCAGCAGCCAGCCGGTAACTAGTTCAGATACGCAGTATTTT.

This clonotype was detected only a few times. V is TRBV29-1 and J is TRBJ2-1; 12 nucleotides agree with TRBD2. V lost 1 base to trimming and J lost 8 bases; unmatched junction nucleotides: 12. The CDR3 extends over 17 amino acids. Germline-derived CDR1 and CDR2 are SQVTM and ANQGSEA. The chain's CDR3 is CSVEGALTSGRKDEQFF. CDR3 DNA: TGCAGCGTTGAAGGGGCGTTAACTAGCGGGAGGAAGGATGAGCAGTTCTTC.

This clonotype was seen a handful of times. J is TRBJ2-2 and V is TRBV27; D gene uncertain. The V end lost 0 bases, the J end lost 0 bases, and 2 bases lay between the germline ends. CDR3 size: 14 residues. The V gene's germline CDR1 is MNHEY and CDR2 SMNVEV (reference sequence). The CDR3 loop reads CASSLSANTGELFF. The CDR3 DNA reads as TGTGCCAGCAGTTTATCCGCGAACACCGGGGAGCTGTTTTTT.

In its sample, this clonotype was seen many times. The chain employs TRBV9 and TRBJ2-1; 11 nucleotides line up with TRBD2. There are 17 residues in the CDR3. Unmatched junction bases numbered 7, after V lost 0 bases and J lost 5 bases. The germline CDR1 and CDR2 sequences are SGDLS and YYNGEE. The CDR3 DNA follows: TGTGCCAGCAGCGTAGTGAGGGGGACTAGCGGTAACAATGAGCAGTTCTTC. Its translation: CASSVVRGTSGNNEQFF.

The V call is TRBV5-1, the J call TRBJ1-5; no definite D call. Germline V gene data show CDR1 as SGHRS and CDR2 as YFSETQ. Trimming left V 0 bases short and J 0 bases short, with 7 bases between. The CDR3 runs to 15 residues. The CDR3 nucleotides are TGCGCCAGCAGCTTGGACTTTAATAGCAATCAGCCCCAGCATTTT. Translated, it gives CASSLDFNSNQPQHF.

This clonotype was observed a few times. The CDR3 DNA follows: TGCAGCGTTGTGGCGGACTTTAAGACTGAAGCTTTCTTT. Amino acid sequence: CSVVADFKTEAFF. The rearrangement links TRBV29-1 to TRBJ1-1; D gene ambiguous. Germline CDR1 is SQVTM and CDR2 is ANQGSEA. Trimming left V 4 bases short and J 5 bases short, with 14 bases between. The CDR3 covers 13 residues.

The chain is built from TRBV7-2 and TRBJ2-7; no reliable D call. V was cut by 5 bases and J by 6 bases, with 14 bases left in between. Germline CDR1 reads SGHTA; CDR2 reads FQGNSA. The CDR3 sequence is 13 residues long. The CDR3 nucleotides read TGTGCCAGCAGCATCTCCCCTCCGGCCGAGCAGTACTTC. As protein: CASSISPPAEQYF.